Listed below are T cell receptor beta chains from one sample, sequenced in a study of T-cell reconstitution after alpha-beta-depleted transplantation in children. Each CDR3 protein is one row after TCRdb ran MiXCR on the PCR reads. This sample has about 870,000 distinct CDR3 sequences, with less than 20% found just once. The sequencing used PBMCs, mostly from graft donor cells, collected 360 days after TCRalphabeta/CD19-depleted stem cell transplant. The receptors here all came from a male patient between 10 and 17 years old who had a stem cell transplant for acute lymphoblastic leukemia, so the T cells may come from the graft donor. CDR3s include the opening cysteine and the closing phenylalanine or tryptophan. D genes are given only for firm matches.

NA,TRBV9,TRBJ2-5,CASSPSGAGPQETQYF
NA,TRBV27,TRBJ2-1,CASRLSENPHNEQFF
TRBD1,TRBV20-1,TRBJ1-3,CSAPRDSRNTIYF
NA,TRBV7-6,TRBJ1-1,CASSLDSADTEAFF
NA,TRBV19,TRBJ2-7,CASSITLWSYEQYF
NA,TRBV7-3,TRBJ2-1,CASSIDRSSYNEQFF
TRBD1,TRBV4-1,TRBJ2-1,CASSDRGLSYNEQFF
TRBD1,TRBV29-1,TRBJ1-1,CSVELQGAEAFF
TRBD2,TRBV10-1,TRBJ2-1,CASTRSGSNEQFF
NA,TRBV20-1,TRBJ2-2,CSARGRNGELFF
NA,TRBV7-9,TRBJ1-1,CASSLGSQENTEAFF
TRBD2,TRBV4-1,TRBJ2-7,CASSQDFMASGSNYEQYF
TRBD2,TRBV2,TRBJ2-7,CASSATSGIYEQYF
NA,TRBV4-1,TRBJ2-1,CASSQDRWSYEQFF
NA,TRBV9,TRBJ2-3,CASGGRTDTQYF
NA,TRBV6-1,TRBJ2-7,CASTPPGPSSYEQYF
TRBD2,TRBV7-9,TRBJ2-3,CASSQWTSGTDTQYF